Shown below are 3 T cell receptor beta chains from a single sample sequenced in a study of T-cell reconstitution after alpha-beta-depleted transplantation in children. Unique molecular identifiers were incorporated into the prepared TCRbeta library. From the PCR reads, TCRdb called clonotypes with MiXCR, one entry per CDR3 protein. The sample lists about 980,000 distinct CDR3 sequences, about 31% occurring once. The material sequenced was PBMCs, mostly from graft donor cells, taken 360 days after TCRalphabeta/CD19-depleted stem cell transplant. These receptors were taken from a boy in the first two years of life who had a stem cell transplant for SCID, so the T cells may come from the graft donor.

The chain carries TRBV15 and TRBJ2-1, with a possible D match to TRBD2 (6 bases). Deletions cut 1 base from V and 7 bases from J, with 14 bases between. Germline CDR1 LNHNV, CDR2 YYDKDF (reference sequence). The CDR3 sequence is 15 residues long. In DNA form, the CDR3 reads TGTGCCACCAGCAGAGGGGGAGGCGAGAAGAATGAGCAGTTCTTC. Residues: CATSRGGGEKNEQFF.

This clonotype was recorded many times. The chain links TRBV2 to TRBJ1-2, with TRBD1 matching over 7 bases. CDR3 length: 14 amino acids. Losses at the gene ends were 9 bases for V and 0 bases for J; bases not matched to a gene: 7. Germline CDR1 and CDR2: SNHLY and FYNNEI. This chain's CDR3 is CASRTGQANYGYTF. The CDR3 DNA follows: TGTGCCAGTAGGACAGGTCAAGCTAACTATGGCTACACCTTC. Full variable domain (rest looked up from reference TRBV2 and TRBJ1-2): EPEVTQTPSHQVTQMGQEVILRCVPISNHLYFYWYRQILGQKVEFLVSFYNNEISEKSEIFDDQFSVERPDGSNFTLKIRSTKLEDSAMYFCASRTGQANYGYTFGSGTRLTVV.

V usage is TRBV5-1 and J usage is TRBJ2-1, with 16 bases matching TRBD2. Per the germline V gene, CDR1 is SGHRS and CDR2 is YFSETQ. J lost 7 bases, V lost 3 bases, and 13 bases had no gene match. The CDR3 totals 19 residues. The CDR3 protein is CASSSPGLAGGISLNEQFF. The CDR3 bases are TGCGCCAGCAGCTCGCCGGGACTAGCGGGGGGGATAAGTCTAAATGAGCAGTTCTTC.